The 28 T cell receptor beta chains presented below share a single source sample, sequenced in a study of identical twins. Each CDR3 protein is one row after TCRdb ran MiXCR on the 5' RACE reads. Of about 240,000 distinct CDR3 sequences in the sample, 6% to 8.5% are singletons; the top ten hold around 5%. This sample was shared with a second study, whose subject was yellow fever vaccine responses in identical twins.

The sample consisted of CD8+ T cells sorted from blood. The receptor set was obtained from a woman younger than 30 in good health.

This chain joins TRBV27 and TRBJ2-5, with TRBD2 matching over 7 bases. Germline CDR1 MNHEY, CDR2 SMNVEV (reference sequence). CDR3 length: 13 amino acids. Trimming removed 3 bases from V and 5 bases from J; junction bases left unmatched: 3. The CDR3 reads CASSFPGGETQYF. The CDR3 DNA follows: TGTGCCAGCAGTTTCCCCGGGGGGGAGACCCAGTACTTC.

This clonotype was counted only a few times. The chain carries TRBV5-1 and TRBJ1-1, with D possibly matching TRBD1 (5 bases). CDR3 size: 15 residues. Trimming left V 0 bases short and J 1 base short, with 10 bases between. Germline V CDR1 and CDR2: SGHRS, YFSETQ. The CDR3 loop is CASSLGTLENTEAFF. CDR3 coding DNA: TGCGCCAGCAGCTTGGGGACACTTGAGAACACTGAAGCTTTCTTT.

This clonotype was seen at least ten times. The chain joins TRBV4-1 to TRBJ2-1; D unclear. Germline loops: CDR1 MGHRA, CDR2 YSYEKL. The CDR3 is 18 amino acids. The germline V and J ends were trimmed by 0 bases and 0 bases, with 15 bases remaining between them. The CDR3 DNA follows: TGCGCCAGCAGCCAAGAGACGGACGAGGTTCTCTCCTACAATGAGCAGTTCTTC. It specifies CASSQETDEVLSYNEQFF.

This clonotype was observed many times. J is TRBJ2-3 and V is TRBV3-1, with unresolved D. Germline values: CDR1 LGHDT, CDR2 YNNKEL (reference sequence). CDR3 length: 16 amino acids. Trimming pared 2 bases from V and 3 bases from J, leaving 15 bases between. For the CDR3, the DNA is TGTGCCAGCAGCCAAAAGCTTATTACTAAAACAGATACGCAGTATTTT. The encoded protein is CASSQKLITKTDTQYF.

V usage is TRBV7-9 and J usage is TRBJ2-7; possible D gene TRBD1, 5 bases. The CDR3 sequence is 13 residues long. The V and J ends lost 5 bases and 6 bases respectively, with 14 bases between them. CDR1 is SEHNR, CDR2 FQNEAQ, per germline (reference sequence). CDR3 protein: CASSRTDSLEQYF. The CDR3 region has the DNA TGTGCCAGCAGCCGCACCGACAGCCTCGAGCAGTACTTC. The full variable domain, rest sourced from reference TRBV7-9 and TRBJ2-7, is DTGVSQNPRHKITKRGQNVTFRCDPISEHNRLYWYRQTLGQGPEFLTYFQNEAQLEKSRLLSDRFSAERPKGSFSTLEIQRTEQGDSAMYLCASSRTDSLEQYFGPGTRLTVT.

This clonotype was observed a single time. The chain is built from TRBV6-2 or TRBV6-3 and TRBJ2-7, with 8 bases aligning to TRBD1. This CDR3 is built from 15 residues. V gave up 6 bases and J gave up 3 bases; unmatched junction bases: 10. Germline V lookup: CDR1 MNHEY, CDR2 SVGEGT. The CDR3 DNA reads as TGTGCCAGCAGAGTACAGGGGGTCGGAGTCTACGAGCAGTACGTC. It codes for CASRVQGVGVYEQYV.

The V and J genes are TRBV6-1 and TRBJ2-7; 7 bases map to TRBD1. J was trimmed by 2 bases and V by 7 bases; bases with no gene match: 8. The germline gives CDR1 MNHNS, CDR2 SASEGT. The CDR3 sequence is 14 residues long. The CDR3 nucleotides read TGTGCCAGCACCATCGACAGGGAAGCCTACGAGCAGTACTTC. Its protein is CASTIDREAYEQYF.

In nucleotides, the CDR3 is TGTGCCAGCAGCTTAGAGGCTAGCGGAAGGTACAATGAGCAGTTCTTC. Its translation is CASSLEASGRYNEQFF. The rearrangement joins TRBV13 to TRBJ2-1; TRBD2 aligns across 7 bases. The CDR3 is 16 amino acids. J was trimmed by 4 bases and V by 1 base; bases with no gene match: 7. CDR1 and CDR2 from the germline V gene are PRHDT and FYEKMQ (reference sequence).

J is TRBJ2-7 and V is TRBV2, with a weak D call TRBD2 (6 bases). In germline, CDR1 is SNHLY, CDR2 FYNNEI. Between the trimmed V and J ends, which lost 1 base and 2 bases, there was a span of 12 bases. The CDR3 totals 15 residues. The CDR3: CASSEVGGDTYEQYF. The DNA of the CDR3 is TGTGCCAGCAGTGAAGTGGGCGGGGATACCTACGAGCAGTACTTC.

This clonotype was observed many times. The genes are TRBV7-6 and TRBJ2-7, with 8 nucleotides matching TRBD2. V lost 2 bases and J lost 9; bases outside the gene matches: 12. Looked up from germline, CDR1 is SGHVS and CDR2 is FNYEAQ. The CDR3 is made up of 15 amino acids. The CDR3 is CASSLISGTRAAQYF. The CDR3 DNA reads TGTGCCAGCAGCTTAATCTCCGGGACTAGGGCCGCGCAGTACTTC. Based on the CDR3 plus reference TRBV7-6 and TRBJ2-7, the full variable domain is GAGVSQSPRYKVTKRGQDVALRCDPISGHVSLYWYRQALGQGPEFLTYFNYEAQQDKSGLPNDRFSAERPEGSISTLTIQRTEQRDSAMYRCASSLISGTRAAQYFGPGTRLTVT.

The CDR3 region is CASSLLDFSRETQYF. As DNA, the CDR3 is TGCGCCAGCAGCTTGTTGGACTTCAGCCGGGAGACCCAGTACTTC. The chain employs TRBV5-1 and TRBJ2-5; a weak D match, TRBD2 (5 bases). The CDR3 is made up of 15 amino acids. Trimming shortened V by 1 base and J by 5 bases, and 15 bases separated the two germline ends. CDR1 and CDR2 from the germline V gene are SGHRS and YFSETQ.

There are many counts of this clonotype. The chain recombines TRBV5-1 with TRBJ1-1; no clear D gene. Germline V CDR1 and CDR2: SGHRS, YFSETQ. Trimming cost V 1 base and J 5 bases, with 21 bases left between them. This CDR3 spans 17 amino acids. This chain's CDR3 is CASSLNHEGLKGTEAFF. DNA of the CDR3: TGCGCCAGCAGCTTGAACCATGAAGGTCTCAAGGGAACTGAAGCTTTCTTT.

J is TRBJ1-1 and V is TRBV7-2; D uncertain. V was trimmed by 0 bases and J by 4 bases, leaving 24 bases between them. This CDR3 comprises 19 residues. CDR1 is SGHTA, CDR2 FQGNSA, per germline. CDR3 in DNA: TGTGCCAGCAGCTTAGCTTGGAAGAGGTCTCTCAGGCGGATCACTGAAGCTTTCTTT. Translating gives CASSLAWKRSLRRITEAFF.

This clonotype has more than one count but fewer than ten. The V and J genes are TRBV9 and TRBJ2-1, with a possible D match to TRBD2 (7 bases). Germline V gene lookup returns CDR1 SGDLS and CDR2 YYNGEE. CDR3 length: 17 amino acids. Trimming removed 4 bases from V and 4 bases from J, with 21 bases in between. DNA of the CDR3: TGTGCCAGCAGCCCAATCGGGGAGGGGGGGAAGTACAATGAGCAGTTCTTC. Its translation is CASSPIGEGGKYNEQFF.

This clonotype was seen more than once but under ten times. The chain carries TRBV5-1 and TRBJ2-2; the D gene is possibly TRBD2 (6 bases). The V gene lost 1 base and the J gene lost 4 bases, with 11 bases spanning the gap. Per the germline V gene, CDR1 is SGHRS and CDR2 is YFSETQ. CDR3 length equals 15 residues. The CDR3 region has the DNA TGCGCCAGCAGCTTGCGTCGGGAGCTCACCGGGGAGCTGTTTTTT. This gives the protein CASSLRRELTGELFF.

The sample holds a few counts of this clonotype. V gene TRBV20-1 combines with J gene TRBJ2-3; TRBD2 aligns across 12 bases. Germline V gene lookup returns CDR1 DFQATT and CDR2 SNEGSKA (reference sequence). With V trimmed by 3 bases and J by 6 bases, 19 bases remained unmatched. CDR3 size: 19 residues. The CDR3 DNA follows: TGCAGTGCTAGGCAAGAGTGGCTAGCGGGAGGGCCGGAGGGGGATACGCAGTATTTT. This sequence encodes CSARQEWLAGGPEGDTQYF.

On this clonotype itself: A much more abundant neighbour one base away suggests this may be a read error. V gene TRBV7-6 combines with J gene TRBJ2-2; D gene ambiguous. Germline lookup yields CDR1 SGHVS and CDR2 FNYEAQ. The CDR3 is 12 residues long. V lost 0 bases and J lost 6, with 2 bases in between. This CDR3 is CASSLASGELFF. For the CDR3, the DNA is TGTGCCAGCAGCTTAGCGTCCGGGGAGCTGTTTTTT.

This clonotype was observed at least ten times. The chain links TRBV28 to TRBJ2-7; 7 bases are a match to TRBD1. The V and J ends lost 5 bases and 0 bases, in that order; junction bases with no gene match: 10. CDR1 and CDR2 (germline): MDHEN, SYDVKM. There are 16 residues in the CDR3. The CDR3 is CASSRPTGVSSYEQYF. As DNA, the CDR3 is TGTGCCAGCAGTCGCCCCACAGGGGTAAGCTCCTACGAGCAGTACTTC.

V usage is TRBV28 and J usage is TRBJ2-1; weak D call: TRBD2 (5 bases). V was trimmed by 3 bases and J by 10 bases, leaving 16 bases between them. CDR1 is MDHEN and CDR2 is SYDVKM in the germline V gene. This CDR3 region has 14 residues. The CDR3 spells CASSFSDDGIEQFF. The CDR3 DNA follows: TGTGCCAGCAGTTTTTCCGACGACGGGATCGAGCAGTTCTTC.

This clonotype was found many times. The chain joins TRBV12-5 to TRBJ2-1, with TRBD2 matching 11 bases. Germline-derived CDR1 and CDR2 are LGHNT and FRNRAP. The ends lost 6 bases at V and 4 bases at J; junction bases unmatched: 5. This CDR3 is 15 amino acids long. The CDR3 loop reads CASGSGLADYNEQFF. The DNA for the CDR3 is TGTGCTAGTGGGTCGGGACTAGCGGATTACAATGAGCAGTTCTTC.

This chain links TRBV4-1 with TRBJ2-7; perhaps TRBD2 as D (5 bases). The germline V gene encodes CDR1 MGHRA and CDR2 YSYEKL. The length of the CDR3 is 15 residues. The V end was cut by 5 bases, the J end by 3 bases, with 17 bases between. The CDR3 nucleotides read TGCGCCAGCAGCTTAGACCGGACTGCGTACTACGAGCAGTACGTC. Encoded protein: CASSLDRTAYYEQYV.

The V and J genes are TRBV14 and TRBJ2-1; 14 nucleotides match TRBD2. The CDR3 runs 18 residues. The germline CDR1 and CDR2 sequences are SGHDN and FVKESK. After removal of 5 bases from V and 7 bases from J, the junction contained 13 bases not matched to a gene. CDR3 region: CASSSRRLAGGSINEQFF. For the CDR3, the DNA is TGTGCCAGCAGCTCGCGGAGACTAGCGGGAGGGAGCATTAATGAGCAGTTCTTC.

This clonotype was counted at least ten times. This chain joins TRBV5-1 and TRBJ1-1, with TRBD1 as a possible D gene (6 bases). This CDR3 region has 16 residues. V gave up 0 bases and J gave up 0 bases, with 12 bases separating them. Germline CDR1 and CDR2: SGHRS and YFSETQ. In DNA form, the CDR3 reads TGCGCCAGCAGCTTGGAAGGGACAAGGATGAACACTGAAGCTTTCTTT. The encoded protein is CASSLEGTRMNTEAFF.

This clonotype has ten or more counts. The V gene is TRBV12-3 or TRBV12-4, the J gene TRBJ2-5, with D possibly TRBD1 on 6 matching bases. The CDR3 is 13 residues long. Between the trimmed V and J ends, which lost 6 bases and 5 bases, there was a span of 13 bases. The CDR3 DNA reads TGTGCCAGCAGCGCAGGGGTTGTGGAGACCCAGTACTTC. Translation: CASSAGVVETQYF.

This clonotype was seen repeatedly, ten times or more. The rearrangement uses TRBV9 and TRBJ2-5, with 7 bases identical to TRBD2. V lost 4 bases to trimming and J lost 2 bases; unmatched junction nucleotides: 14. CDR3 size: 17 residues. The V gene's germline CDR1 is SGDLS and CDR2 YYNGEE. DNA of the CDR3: TGTGCCAGCAGCCCGACCCTAGGGCCAGCGGGACAAGAGACCCAGTACTTC. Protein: CASSPTLGPAGQETQYF.

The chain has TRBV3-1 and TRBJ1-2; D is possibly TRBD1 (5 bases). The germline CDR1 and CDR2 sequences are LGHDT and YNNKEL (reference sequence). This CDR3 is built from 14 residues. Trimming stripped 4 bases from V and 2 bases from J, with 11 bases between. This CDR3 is CASSPQGLNYGYTF. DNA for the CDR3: TGTGCCAGCAGCCCGCAGGGACTCAACTATGGCTACACCTTC.

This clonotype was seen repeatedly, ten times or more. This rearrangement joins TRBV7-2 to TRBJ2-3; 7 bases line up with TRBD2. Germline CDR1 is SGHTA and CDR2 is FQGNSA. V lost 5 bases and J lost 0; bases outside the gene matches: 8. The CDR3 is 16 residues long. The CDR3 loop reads CASSLELAPSTDTQYF. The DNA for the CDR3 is TGTGCCAGCAGCCTCGAACTAGCGCCTAGCACAGATACGCAGTATTTT.

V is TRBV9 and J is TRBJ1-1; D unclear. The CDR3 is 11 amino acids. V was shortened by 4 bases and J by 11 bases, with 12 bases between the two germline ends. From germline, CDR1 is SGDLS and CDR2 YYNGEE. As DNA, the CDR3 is TGTGCCAGCAGCCCCCGGTCTGGGGCTTTCTTT. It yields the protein CASSPRSGAFF.